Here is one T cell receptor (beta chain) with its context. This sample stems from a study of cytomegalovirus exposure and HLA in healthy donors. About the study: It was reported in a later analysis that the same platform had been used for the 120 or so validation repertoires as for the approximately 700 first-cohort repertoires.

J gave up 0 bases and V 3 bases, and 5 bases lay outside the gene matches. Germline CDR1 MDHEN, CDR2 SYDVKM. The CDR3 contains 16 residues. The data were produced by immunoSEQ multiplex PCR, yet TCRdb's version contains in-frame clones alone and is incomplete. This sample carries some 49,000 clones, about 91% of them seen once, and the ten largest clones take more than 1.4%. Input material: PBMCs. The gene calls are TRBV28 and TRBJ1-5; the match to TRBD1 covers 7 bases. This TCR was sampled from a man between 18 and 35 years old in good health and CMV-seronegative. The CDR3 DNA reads TGTGCCAGCAGTTTCGACAGGGCCGCTAGCAATCAGCCCCAGCATTTT. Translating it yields CASSFDRAASNQPQHF.